The clone carrying this TCR beta chain occurred a few times. TCRdb passed the RACE reads through MiXCR, listing each CDR3 protein once. The sample records 180,000 or so distinct CDR3 sequences, around 30% being singletons. These data come from a study of human T cells and chemical hapten exposure. The length of the CDR3 is 11 residues. Trimming took off 10 bases at V and 1 base at J, with 7 bases between the two ends. Germline CDR1 is MDHEN and CDR2 is SYDVKM. As to time point: pre-sensitization, week 0. The treatment denotes: therapeutic diphenylcyclopropenone sensitization with weekly scalp DPC. The material sequenced was whole blood, taken in connection with sensitization to the hapten diphenylcyclopropenone (DPC). The receptor's source is a woman in her twenties or thirties with alopecia areata. Some clones in this sample may be carry-over from other donors' samples. This rearrangement joins TRBV28 to TRBJ1-1, with TRBD1 as a possible D gene (5 bases). CDR3: CATGTNTEAFF. For the CDR3, the DNA is TGTGCCACTGGGACGAACACTGAAGCTTTCTTT.